What follows are 26 T cell receptor beta chains derived from one specimen sequenced in a study of human T cells and chemical hapten exposure. Time point defined: pre-sensitization, week 0. Treatment defined: therapeutic diphenylcyclopropenone sensitization with weekly scalp DPC. TCRdb reanalysed the RACE reads using MiXCR and keeps one entry per CDR3 protein. The sample yields under 300,000 distinct CDR3 sequences, approximately 8.6% seen once. The source material was whole blood, sampled in connection with sensitization to the hapten diphenylcyclopropenone (DPC). Receptors were obtained from a woman aged 40 to 50 with alopecia areata. Some clones in this sample may be carry-over from other donors' samples.

The table lists this clonotype with a few counts. V is TRBV20-1 and J is TRBJ1-5, with 10 bases identical to TRBD1. This CDR3 comprises 13 residues. With 8 bases clipped from V and 5 bases from J, the junction kept 6 bases outside the gene matches. Germline V CDR1 and CDR2: DFQATT, SNEGSKA (reference sequence). Here the CDR3 reads CSSRTGGDQPQHF. CDR3 coding DNA: TGCAGTTCCCGGACAGGGGGTGATCAGCCCCAGCATTTT.

In its sample, this clonotype was seen a few times. The V gene is TRBV6-2 or TRBV6-3, the J gene TRBJ2-7; a weak D match, TRBD2 (6 bases). The CDR3 is 15 amino acids. The germline V gene encodes CDR1 MNHEY and CDR2 SVGEGT. V gave up 2 bases and J gave up 2 bases, with 13 bases separating them. CDR3 bases: TGTGCCAGCAGTTACGCGGGGACTCGCGCCTACGAGCAGTACTTC. It translates to CASSYAGTRAYEQYF.

The table lists this clonotype with many counts. The chain is built from TRBV10-3 and TRBJ1-2, with TRBD1 as a possible D gene (6 bases). V was clipped by 5 bases and J by 5 bases, with 15 bases between them. The CDR3 has 14 residues. CDR1 is ENHRY and CDR2 is SYGVKD in the germline V gene. CDR3 DNA sequence: TGTGCCATCAGTACAGGGTCGGCTGGGTATGGCTACACCTTC. Protein: CAISTGSAGYGYTF.

This clonotype showed up just a few times. The chain carries TRBV7-8 and TRBJ1-2; 7 bases align to TRBD1. V shed 3 bases, J shed 0 bases, and the junction held 1 base outside the gene matches. This CDR3 has 14 residues. Germline V gene sequence: CDR1 SGHVS, CDR2 FQNEAQ. This chain's CDR3 is CASSFQGANYGYTF. Written as DNA, the CDR3 is TGTGCCAGCAGCTTCCAGGGGGCTAACTATGGCTACACCTTC.

This clonotype appeared a few times. V gene TRBV5-8 combines with J gene TRBJ2-5; 7 bases are shared with TRBD2. V lost 4 bases, J lost 3 bases, and 9 bases stayed unmatched. The CDR3 is made up of 15 amino acids. Germline V gives CDR1 SGHTS, CDR2 YDEGEE. CDR3 sequence reads: CASSAHQGGEETQYF. As DNA, the CDR3 is TGTGCCAGCAGCGCGCACCAGGGAGGGGAAGAGACCCAGTACTTC.

V usage is TRBV20-1 and J usage is TRBJ1-1; D is undetermined. The CDR3 extends over 11 amino acids. From germline, CDR1 is DFQATT and CDR2 SNEGSKA (reference sequence). V was clipped by 7 bases and J by 4 bases, with 10 bases between them. The CDR3 DNA reads as TGCAGTGGGCTAGGGATCACTGAAGCTTTCTTT. Amino acid sequence: CSGLGITEAFF.

This clonotype has only a few counts. The chain recombines TRBV6-5 with TRBJ1-1; 9 bases align to TRBD1. Germline V gives CDR1 MNHEY, CDR2 SVGAGI. J gave up 1 base and V 4 bases, and 7 bases lay outside the gene matches. This CDR3 has 16 amino acids. The CDR3 reads CASSFFPGQGNTEAFF. In DNA, the CDR3 is TGTGCCAGCAGTTTCTTCCCGGGACAGGGGAACACTGAAGCTTTCTTT.

This clonotype came up many times. This chain uses TRBV5-1 with TRBJ2-7; D not resolved. V lost 0 bases and J lost 0, with 10 bases in between. Per the germline V gene, CDR1 is SGHRS and CDR2 is YFSETQ. This CDR3 comprises 15 residues. The CDR3 coding sequence is TGCGCCAGCAGCTTGGAGGGCAGGTCCTCCTACGAGCAGTACTTC. Its translation: CASSLEGRSSYEQYF.

This clonotype was found a few times. The V call is TRBV6-5, the J call TRBJ1-4, with D hard to call. The V and J ends lost 0 bases and 5 bases respectively, with 10 bases between them. There are 15 residues in the CDR3. Germline-derived CDR1 and CDR2 are MNHEY and SVGAGI. The CDR3 coding sequence is TGTGCCAGCAGTTACTCGTGGACCTCAAATGAAAAACTGTTTTTT. Translated: CASSYSWTSNEKLFF.

This clonotype occurred a few times. The genes are TRBV7-2 and TRBJ1-1; TRBD1 aligns across 7 bases. Trimming removed 5 bases from V and 10 bases from J; junction bases left unmatched: 10. Germline V gene lookup returns CDR1 SGHTA and CDR2 FQGNSA. The CDR3 runs to 13 residues. The CDR3 sequence is CASSTKLDRIAFF. Written as DNA, the CDR3 is TGTGCCAGCAGCACAAAGCTGGACAGGATAGCTTTCTTT.

This clonotype was seen more than once but under ten times. This chain joins TRBV12-3 or TRBV12-4 and TRBJ1-1; 8 bases map to TRBD1. V was clipped by 0 bases and J by 5 bases; unmatched bases: 11. The CDR3 runs to 17 residues. In nucleotides, the CDR3 is TGTGCCAGCAGTTTAGCGAGGGGTTTGGACAGGGAAACTGAAGCTTTCTTT. It encodes CASSLARGLDRETEAFF.

This clonotype has just a few counts. The chain has TRBV28 and TRBJ1-5; D is ambiguous. Per germline, CDR1 MDHEN and CDR2 SYDVKM. Trimming cost V 1 base and J 3 bases, with 7 bases left between them. The CDR3 totals 14 residues. CDR3 nucleotides: TGTGCCAGCAGTTTATCAACCCTCAATCAGCCCCAGCATTTT. As protein: CASSLSTLNQPQHF.

This clonotype was detected a few times. The chain carries TRBV20-1 and TRBJ2-1; either TRBD1 or TRBD2 may fit D (5 bases each). The germline CDR1 and CDR2 sequences are DFQATT and SNEGSKA (reference sequence). This CDR3 contains 14 residues. The ends were cut back, 7 bases at V and 7 bases at J, with 20 bases in the middle. CDR3 coding DNA: TGCAGTGGGTGGGGCAGCGGACTTTGGAATGAGCAGTTCTTC. It translates to CSGWGSGLWNEQFF.

This chain joins TRBV25-1 and TRBJ1-2, with no clear D. Germline V gene sequence: CDR1 MGHDK, CDR2 SYGVNS. The CDR3 totals 13 residues. Trimming removed 5 bases at V and 1 base at J, with 8 bases between. The CDR3 loop is CASSSTDNYGYTF. The CDR3, as DNA: TGTGCCAGCAGTTCCACAGATAACTATGGCTACACCTTC.

This chain links TRBV5-1 with TRBJ1-1; D remains ambiguous. CDR3 length: 14 residues. CDR1 is SGHRS and CDR2 is YFSETQ in the germline V gene. Trimming shortened V by 1 base and J by 3 bases, and 10 bases separated the two germline ends. CDR3 in amino acids: CASSLFGMDTEAFF. The CDR3 DNA reads as TGCGCCAGCAGCTTGTTCGGCATGGACACTGAAGCTTTCTTT.

This clonotype was counted ten times or more. The chain links TRBV15 to TRBJ2-7, with D unresolved. V was cut by 0 bases and J by 5 bases, with 14 bases left in between. CDR3 length equals 15 residues. Germline-derived CDR1 and CDR2 are LNHNV and YYDKDF (reference sequence). The CDR3 DNA reads TGTGCCACCAGCAGAGATAAGTTCCATGCCAACGAGCAGTACTTC. Translated: CATSRDKFHANEQYF.

The chain has TRBV24-1 and TRBJ1-2; 7 bases line up with TRBD1. This CDR3 comprises 16 residues. J gave up 4 bases and V 3 bases, and 10 bases lay outside the gene matches. CDR1 is KGHDR, CDR2 SFDVKD, per germline. CDR3 nucleotides: TGTGCCACCAGTGATACCCCGAGGACAGGAGCCTATGGCTACACCTTC. Protein product: CATSDTPRTGAYGYTF.

In its sample, this clonotype was seen a few times. The rearrangement joins TRBV20-1 to TRBJ2-7, with 9 bases lining up with TRBD1. The CDR3 loop spans 14 amino acids. After removal of 3 bases from V and 2 bases from J, the junction contained 5 bases not matched to a gene. Germline V gene lookup returns CDR1 DFQATT and CDR2 SNEGSKA (reference sequence). The CDR3 bases are TGCAGTGCTAGTACAGGGGGCTCCACCTACGAGCAGTACTTC. Amino acids: CSASTGGSTYEQYF.

In its sample, this clonotype was seen many times. V gene TRBV18 combines with J gene TRBJ2-2; D is perhaps TRBD2 (6 bases). Germline V gene sequence: CDR1 KGHSH, CDR2 LQKENI. Trimming stripped 2 bases from V and 5 bases from J, with 15 bases between. The CDR3 spans 16 residues. The CDR3 DNA sequence: TGTGCCAGCTCACCATTGAACGGGAGAGGGACCGGGGAGCTGTTTTTT. Translation gives CASSPLNGRGTGELFF.

The chain is built from TRBV12-3 or TRBV12-4 and TRBJ1-2, with 9 bases matching TRBD1. This CDR3 spans 14 amino acids. V lost 7 bases, J lost 8 bases, and 11 bases stayed unmatched. DNA for the CDR3: TGTGCCAGCAACCGAGGGACAGGGACGGGAGGCTACACCTTC. The encoded protein is CASNRGTGTGGYTF.

This clonotype was seen repeatedly, ten times or more. The chain recombines TRBV5-1 with TRBJ2-5; D gene uncertain. With 3 bases removed from V and 5 bases from J, the gap between germline ends came to 17 bases. This CDR3 has 15 amino acids. Looked up from germline, CDR1 is SGHRS and CDR2 is YFSETQ. The CDR3 DNA sequence: TGCGCCAGCAGCTCCCGGACCGCGTCCGGGGAGACCCAGTACTTC. It is translated as CASSSRTASGETQYF.

This clonotype was seen at least ten times. This chain uses TRBV20-1 with TRBJ1-1; D is unresolved. Germline V gene sequence: CDR1 DFQATT, CDR2 SNEGSKA (reference sequence). CDR3 size: 12 residues. V was cut by 5 bases and J by 4 bases, with 11 bases left in between. CDR3 sequence: CSADEASTEAFF. CDR3 nucleotides: TGCAGTGCTGACGAGGCAAGCACTGAAGCTTTCTTT.

The chain has TRBV9 and TRBJ2-5; a possible D gene is TRBD2 (6 bases). Trimming removed 4 bases from V and 5 bases from J, with 18 bases in between. The CDR3 runs to 15 residues. Germline lookup yields CDR1 SGDLS and CDR2 YYNGEE. CDR3 coding DNA: TGTGCCAGCAGCATAGTCCCCGGGAGCGGTGAGACCCAGTACTTC. Its protein product is CASSIVPGSGETQYF.

This chain links TRBV28 with TRBJ2-1, with 8 bases identical to TRBD2. Per the germline V gene, CDR1 is MDHEN and CDR2 is SYDVKM. This CDR3 is built from 15 residues. Germline trimming cut 3 bases from V and 6 bases from J; bases unmatched to any gene: 7. For the CDR3, the DNA is TGTGCCAGCAGTTTCCAGAGGACTAGCAGCAATGAGCAGTTCTTC. Translation: CASSFQRTSSNEQFF.

The gene calls are TRBV7-3 and TRBJ2-1, with TRBD2 identical over 10 bases. Trimming took 0 bases from V and 4 from J; bases not matched to a gene: 0. The CDR3 spans 15 residues. Germline V gene lookup returns CDR1 SGHTA and CDR2 FQGTGA. CDR3 in amino acids: CASSLTAGGYNEQFF. For the CDR3, the DNA is TGTGCCAGCAGCTTAACAGCGGGAGGGTACAATGAGCAGTTCTTC.

This clonotype was counted ten times or more. This CDR3 reads CATSAGLAGGRVDEQFF. The CDR3 DNA is TGTGCCACATCCGCGGGACTAGCGGGAGGGCGCGTCGATGAGCAGTTCTTC. The chain carries TRBV10-3 and TRBJ2-1, with TRBD2 matching over 16 bases. Per the germline V gene, CDR1 is ENHRY and CDR2 is SYGVKD. V lost 10 bases to trimming and J lost 8 bases; unmatched junction nucleotides: 14. This CDR3 region has 17 residues.